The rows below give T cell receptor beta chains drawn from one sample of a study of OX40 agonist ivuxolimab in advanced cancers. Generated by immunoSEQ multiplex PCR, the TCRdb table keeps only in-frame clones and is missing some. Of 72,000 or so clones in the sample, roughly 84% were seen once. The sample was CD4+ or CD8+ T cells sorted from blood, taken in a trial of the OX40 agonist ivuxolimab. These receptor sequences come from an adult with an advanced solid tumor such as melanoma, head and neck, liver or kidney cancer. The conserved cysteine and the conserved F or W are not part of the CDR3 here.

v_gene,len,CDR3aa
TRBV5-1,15,ASSSGLAGGAGETQY
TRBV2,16,ASKRDRAFSGGTGELF
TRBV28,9,ASNTGYGYT
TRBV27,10,ASANRVYEQY
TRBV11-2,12,ASSLGPVQYGYT
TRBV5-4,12,ASSLAGSSYEQY
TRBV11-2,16,ASSLDPGQGALVFGYT
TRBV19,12,ASSDRGRLLEQY
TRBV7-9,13,ASSGIRQGAPEAF
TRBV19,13,ASSIAGGPFDEQF
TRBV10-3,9,AISGQGESF
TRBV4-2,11,ASSLVPGTEAF
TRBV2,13,ASSTLAGSTDTQY
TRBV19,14,ASSMGASGDADTQY
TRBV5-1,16,ASSLRSRAGGRVYEQY
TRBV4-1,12,ASSRGTDTGELF
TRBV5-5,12,ASSGRGLNEKLF
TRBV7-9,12,ASSLVPRKETQY
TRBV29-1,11,SVGPQPNTEAF
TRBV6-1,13,ASSRAGTWGQPQH
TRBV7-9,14,ASSLVRTGSSYEQY
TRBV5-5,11,ASSLVTVETQY
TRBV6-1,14,ASSEGLAGGGYEQY
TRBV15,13,ATSRFGASTGEQY
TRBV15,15,ATLKPGLAGIRNEQF
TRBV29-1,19,SVEVPLTSGRTHVFYNEQF
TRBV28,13,ASSRPGASNTEAF
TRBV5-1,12,ASREQATNEKLF
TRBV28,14,ASRPWFTAAPYEQY
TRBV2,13,ASSERVSDFPLLF
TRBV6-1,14,ASSDPTGTGANVLT
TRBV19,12,ASKLDRFNYGYT
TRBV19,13,ASTGLAGGSYEQY
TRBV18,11,ASSLTSTDTQY
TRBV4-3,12,ASSQGSGTGELF
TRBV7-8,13,ASSLEGLDTGELF
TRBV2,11,ASRASDYYGYT
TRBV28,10,ASTGGNQPQH
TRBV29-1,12,SVFGTSGTGELF
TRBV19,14,ASSMWGLGERNEQF
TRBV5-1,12,ASSPGFWGNEQF
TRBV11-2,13,ASSSSGTTTYEQY
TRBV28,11,ATEEGQRETQY
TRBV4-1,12,ASSPRGESQVAF
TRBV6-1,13,ASAYRTGITGELF
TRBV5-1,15,ASNKMTSGSLSYEQY